Following are 13 T cell receptor beta chains from one sample sequenced in a study of tumor-infiltrating lymphocytes in primary liver carcinoma. Priming with a constant-region primer yielded TCR beta cDNA from about 500 ng total RNA. Libraries for TCR beta were built through three nested multiplex PCR rounds, which together made up a slightly modified ARM-PCR procedure. TRBV1-TRBV30 forward primers paired with a C-beta reverse primer drove the first two PCR rounds, around 10 cycles each. MiXCR was run by TCRdb on the multiplex PCR reads, yielding one entry per CDR3 protein. The sample includes some 20,000 distinct CDR3 sequences, almost 80% seen only once; the top ten take about 40%. It was from about 19-30 mg of unsorted bulk tissue that RNA and DNA were co-extracted. The sequencing input was liver tumor tissue from sampling region 4. Subset in this sample: tumor region T4, right-lateral pole. The receptor source for this set is a woman aged 25 to 39 with primary liver carcinoma and hepatitis B virus infection.

To note about this clonotype: At one end the junction does not follow the germline gene, possibly because of a read error. This chain links TRBV11-2 with TRBJ2-1; TRBD2 agrees at 7 bases. CDR3 length: 14 residues. From germline, CDR1 is SGHAT and CDR2 FQNNGV. The CDR3 region is CASSLGGMWNEQLF. In nucleotides, the CDR3 is TGTGCCAGCAGCCTCGGGGGGATGTGGAATGAGCAGCTCTTT.

With regard to this clonotype: One junction end disagrees with the germline gene, perhaps due to a read error. CDR3 nucleotide sequence: TGTGCCAACAGCTTAGAAGAGGCTAGCGGAAGCACAGATACGCAGTATTTT. This codes for CANSLEEASGSTDTQYF. The chain uses TRBV7-8 and TRBJ2-3, with 7 bases lining up with TRBD2. Germline lookup yields CDR1 SGHVS and CDR2 FQNEAQ. This CDR3 comprises 17 residues.

As to this clonotype: The junction departs from the called germline gene at one end, perhaps through a read error. The rearrangement joins TRBV11-2 to TRBJ2-2; D tentatively reads TRBD1 or TRBD2 (6 bases each). The CDR3 contains 16 residues. CDR1 is SGHAT and CDR2 is FQNNGV in the germline V gene. The CDR3 here is CASSLQGTPDTGELLF. For the CDR3, the DNA is TGTGCCAGCAGCTTGCAGGGGACTCCAGACACCGGGGAGCTGCTTTTT.

As for this clonotype: Compared with germline, one end of the junction differs, possibly owing to a read error. The chain carries TRBV4-1 and TRBJ2-2, with D perhaps matching TRBD2 (5 bases). Looked up from germline, CDR1 is MGHRA and CDR2 is YSYEKL. The CDR3 has 18 residues. In DNA form, the CDR3 reads TGCGCCAGCAGCCTGACCAAGAAATGGACGCCAAACACCGGGGAGCTGCTTTTT. Translated, it gives CASSLTKKWTPNTGELLF.

The V and J genes are TRBV11-2 and TRBJ2-7; D ambiguous. Germline lookup yields CDR1 SGHAT and CDR2 FQNNGV. V was clipped by 7 bases and J by 3 bases, with 22 bases between them. The CDR3 contains 16 residues. The CDR3 DNA reads as TGTGCCAGCAACTCATATCCGGGCCCCTATGTCTACGAGCAGTACTTC. It specifies CASNSYPGPYVYEQYF.

The rearrangement uses TRBV7-8 and TRBJ2-3, with 11 positions matching TRBD2. This CDR3 is built from 17 residues. The germline V gene has CDR1 SGHVS and CDR2 FQNEAQ. With V trimmed by 2 bases and J by 6 bases, 10 bases remained unmatched. Here the CDR3 DNA reads TGTGCCAGCAGCTTACGTCAACTAGCGGGAGTAAGGGATACGCAGTATTTT. Translating gives CASSLRQLAGVRDTQYF.

This clonotype was recorded once. One end of the junction is discordant with germline, which a read error may explain. The chain has TRBV10-3 and TRBJ1-1, with D possibly matching TRBD1 (6 bases). This CDR3 comprises 15 residues. CDR1 is ENHRY and CDR2 is SYGVKD in the germline V gene. In nucleotides, the CDR3 is TGTGCCATCAGTGAGTCGACAGGCATGTTGACTGACGCTTTCTTT. Translation: CAISESTGMLTDAFF.

Details on this clonotype: No conserved phenylalanine or tryptophan is present at the end of the CDR3, so a read error is the likely explanation. V and J are TRBV12-3 or TRBV12-4 and TRBJ1-2; D remains unclear. The CDR3 sequence is 15 residues long. The CDR3 nucleotides are TGTACCAGCAGTTTAGCTCTCTCCCACGACTATGGCTACACCCTC. Translating it yields CTSSLALSHDYGYTL.

On this clonotype itself: An end of the junction differs from the germline gene, which may be a read error. The chain combines TRBV11-2 with TRBJ1-1; D is uncertain. CDR1 is SGHAT, CDR2 FQNNGV, per germline. The CDR3 loop spans 20 amino acids. The CDR3 protein is CASGAREREHKRWSNTEAFF. DNA for the CDR3: TGTGCCAGCGGCGCTCGGGAGAGGGAGCACAAGAGGTGGAGTAACACTGAAGCTTTCTTC.

The J gene is TRBJ1-4, the V gene TRBV7-8; 7 nucleotides agree with TRBD1. V lost 4 bases to trimming and J lost 7 bases; unmatched junction nucleotides: 9. CDR1 SGHVS and CDR2 FQNEAQ come from the germline V gene. The CDR3 is 15 residues long. The CDR3 nucleotides read TGTGCCAGCAGCTCCAACAGGGGTAAATCTGAAAAACTGTTTTTT. It yields the protein CASSSNRGKSEKLFF. Supplemented by reference TRBV7-8 and TRBJ1-4, the full variable domain reads GAGVSQSPRYKVAKRGQDVALRCDPISGHVSLFWYQQALGQGPEFLTYFQNEAQLDKSGLPSDRFFAERPEGSVSTLKIQRTQQEDSAVYLCASSSNRGKSEKLFFGSGTQLSVL.

As regards this clonotype: The germline gene is not matched at one end of the junction; a read error may be the cause. The J gene is TRBJ1-1, the V gene TRBV11-2; unclear D gene. CDR1 and CDR2 from the germline V gene are SGHAT and FQNNGV. This CDR3 contains 13 residues. In DNA, the CDR3 is TGTGCCTGCAGCTTAGTAGGGAACACTGAAGCTTTCTTT. Translation gives CACSLVGNTEAFF.

This clonotype was seen a single time. The chain is built from TRBV28 and TRBJ2-7; perhaps TRBD1 as D (6 bases). CDR1 and CDR2 from the germline V gene are MDHEN and SYDVKM. This CDR3 comprises 15 residues. V lost 9 bases and J lost 10, with 28 bases in between. The CDR3: CARSLQHRATSEQYF. The CDR3 DNA follows: TGTGCCAGGAGTCTGCAACACAGGGCGACCTCCGAACAGTACTTC. The full variable domain, its missing parts supplied by reference TRBV28 and TRBJ2-7, is DVKVTQSSRYLVKRTGEKVFLECVQDMDHENMFWYRQDPGLGLRLIYFSYDVKMKEKGDIPEGYSVSREKKERFSLILESASTNQTSMYLCARSLQHRATSEQYFGPGTRLTVT.

This chain links TRBV11-3 with TRBJ2-1; TRBD2 aligns across 10 bases. Per germline, CDR1 SGHNT and CDR2 YENEEA. The CDR3 is made up of 13 amino acids. This CDR3 reads CAGASGSGDEQFF. The CDR3, as DNA: TGTGCAGGCGCTAGCGGGAGTGGCGATGAGCAGTTCTTC.